Listed below are T cell receptor beta chains from one sample, sequenced in a study of tumor and adjacent non-tumor tissue in lung cancer. TCRdb called the multiplex PCR reads again in MiXCR, with one record for every CDR3 protein. The table records 65,000 to 95,000 distinct CDR3 sequences, around 70% of them present only once. Sequenced material: lung tumor tissue. The receptor source for this set is a woman aged 70-85 years with non-small cell lung cancer. CDR3s include the opening cysteine and the closing phenylalanine or tryptophan. Each record gives: clone size, V gene, D gene, J gene, CDR3 protein, CDR3 DNA. A D gene is named only where the DNA matches it firmly. The size entry is marked missing in some rows and otherwise reads once, few, many or a size class.

clone_size: many
v_call: TRBV5-4
d_call: .
j_call: TRBJ1-1
cdr3_aa: CASSREPATEAFF
cdr3_nt: TGTGCCAGCAGCCGGGAACCAGCCACTGAAGCTTTCTTT

clone_size: .
v_call: TRBV6-5
d_call: .
j_call: TRBJ2-3
cdr3_aa: CASSYSFMNSDTKYF
cdr3_nt: TGTGCCAGCAGTTACTCGTTTATGAACTCGGATACGAAGTATTTT

clone_size: .
v_call: TRBV6-6
d_call: TRBD2
j_call: TRBJ2-1
cdr3_aa: CPSRLTSRVYNEQFF
cdr3_nt: TGTCCCAGCCGCCTGACTAGCAGGGTGTACAATGAGCAGTTCTTC

clone_size: .
v_call: TRBV20-1
d_call: .
j_call: TRBJ2-3
cdr3_aa: CSATGNTDTQYF
cdr3_nt: TGCAGTGCTACTGGTAACACAGATACGCAGTATTTT

clone_size: .
v_call: TRBV6-2/TRBV6-3
d_call: .
j_call: TRBJ1-5
cdr3_aa: CANSYAGAGDHQPQHF
cdr3_nt: TGTGCCAACAGTTACGCCGGGGCAGGGGACCATCAGCCCCAGCATTTT

clone_size: few
v_call: TRBV28
d_call: TRBD1
j_call: TRBJ2-3
cdr3_aa: CASTGTAYTDTQYF
cdr3_nt: TGTGCCAGTACCGGGACAGCTTACACAGATACGCAGTATTTT

clone_size: .
v_call: TRBV12-3/TRBV12-4
d_call: TRBD2
j_call: TRBJ2-7
cdr3_aa: CASNFRTSGSYNEQYF
cdr3_nt: TGTGCCAGCAATTTTAGGACTAGCGGGAGTTACAATGAGCAGTACTTC

clone_size: .
v_call: TRBV20-1
d_call: TRBD1
j_call: TRBJ2-1
cdr3_aa: CSARVGFQGADNEQFF
cdr3_nt: TGCAGTGCTAGAGTCGGTTTCCAGGGGGCCGACAATGAGCAGTTCTTC

clone_size: .
v_call: TRBV10-3
d_call: .
j_call: TRBJ2-2
cdr3_aa: CAITWADRSGELFF
cdr3_nt: TGTGCCATCACCTGGGCGGATAGATCCGGGGAGCTGTTTTTT

clone_size: few
v_call: TRBV4-1
d_call: .
j_call: TRBJ1-2
cdr3_aa: CASTRQAPNYGCTF
cdr3_nt: TGCGCCAGCACTCGACAGGCTCCTAACTATGGCTGCACCTTC

clone_size: .
v_call: TRBV5-6
d_call: TRBD2
j_call: TRBJ2-3
cdr3_aa: CVSSFGRHTDTQYF
cdr3_nt: TGTGTCAGCAGCTTCGGGAGGCACACAGATACGCAGTATTTT

clone_size: many
v_call: TRBV6-5
d_call: TRBD1
j_call: TRBJ1-1
cdr3_aa: CASSSGRKGQGALGTEAFF
cdr3_nt: TGTGCCAGCAGTAGTGGGAGAAAAGGACAGGGTGCCCTGGGGACTGAAGCTTTCTTT

clone_size: .
v_call: TRBV30
d_call: .
j_call: TRBJ2-2
cdr3_aa: CAWERCGELFF
cdr3_nt: TGTGCCTGGGAACGGTGCGGGGAGCTGTTTTTT

clone_size: few
v_call: TRBV20-1
d_call: TRBD1
j_call: TRBJ2-7
cdr3_aa: CSARGRAGTGARLGYEQYF
cdr3_nt: TGCAGTGCTAGAGGGCGGGCCGGTACAGGGGCACGCTTGGGCTACGAGCAGTACTTC

clone_size: .
v_call: TRBV29-1
d_call: TRBD2
j_call: TRBJ2-5
cdr3_aa: CCAGPAGGETQYF
cdr3_nt: TGCTGCGCCGGACCAGCGGGAGGCGAAACCCAGTACTTC

clone_size: .
v_call: TRBV11-3
d_call: .
j_call: TRBJ2-1
cdr3_aa: CGSSLAGGNYNEQFF
cdr3_nt: TGTGGCAGCAGCTTAGCTGGCGGGAACTACAATGAGCAGTTCTTC

clone_size: .
v_call: TRBV6-1
d_call: .
j_call: TRBJ1-4
cdr3_aa: CASSVMDGDSTNEKLFF
cdr3_nt: TGTGCCAGCAGTGTAATGGATGGAGATTCAACTAATGAAAAACTGTTTTTT

clone_size: medium-sized
v_call: TRBV29-1
d_call: TRBD1
j_call: TRBJ2-3
cdr3_aa: CSVEDPDRSELDTQYF
cdr3_nt: TGCAGCGTTGAAGATCCGGACAGGAGCGAATTGGATACGCAGTATTTT

clone_size: .
v_call: TRBV29-1
d_call: .
j_call: TRBJ1-2
cdr3_aa: CSAPPDSTYVYTF
cdr3_nt: TGTAGCGCCCCGCCGGACAGTACTTATGTCTACACCTTC

clone_size: .
v_call: TRBV6-5
d_call: .
j_call: TRBJ2-1
cdr3_aa: CASSRGTDPNNEQIF
cdr3_nt: TGTGCCAGCAGTCGCGGGACAGACCCTAACAATGAGCAGATCTTC

clone_size: .
v_call: TRBV11-2
d_call: .
j_call: TRBJ2-1
cdr3_aa: CASSLAAGAYNGQFF
cdr3_nt: TGTGCCAGCAGCTTAGCAGCCGGAGCCTACAATGGGCAGTTCTTC

clone_size: .
v_call: TRBV12-5
d_call: TRBD2
j_call: TRBJ2-1
cdr3_aa: CANPPQPAGVGNEQFF
cdr3_nt: TGTGCTAATCCCCCGCAGCCCGCGGGAGTCGGCAATGAGCAGTTCTTC

clone_size: .
v_call: TRBV5-1
d_call: TRBD2
j_call: TRBJ2-5
cdr3_aa: CASSLGTSDPEETQYF
cdr3_nt: TGCGCCAGCAGCTTAGGGACTAGCGACCCCGAAGAGACCCAGTACTTC

clone_size: once
v_call: TRBV28
d_call: TRBD1
j_call: TRBJ1-1
cdr3_aa: CASSGTGVYTEAFF
cdr3_nt: TGTGCCAGCAGTGGGACAGGGGTGTACACTGAAGCTTTCTTT

clone_size: .
v_call: TRBV28
d_call: .
j_call: TRBJ2-1
cdr3_aa: CAGSETGPMENYNEQFF
cdr3_nt: TGTGCCGGCAGTGAAACAGGACCGATGGAAAACTACAATGAGCAGTTCTTC

clone_size: .
v_call: TRBV6-1
d_call: TRBD2
j_call: TRBJ2-1
cdr3_aa: CASSDLAGSYNEQFF
cdr3_nt: TGTGCCAGCAGTGACCTAGCGGGATCCTACAATGAGCAGTTCTTC

clone_size: .
v_call: TRBV6-5
d_call: .
j_call: TRBJ2-3
cdr3_aa: CASSYSFKNTDTQYF
cdr3_nt: TGTGCCAGTAGTTACTCGTTTAAGAACACAGATACGCAATATTTT

clone_size: many
v_call: TRBV28
d_call: TRBD1
j_call: TRBJ2-6
cdr3_aa: CASSSLLDRGANVLTF
cdr3_nt: TGTGCCAGCAGTTCCCTCCTGGACAGGGGGGCCAACGTCCTGACTTTC

clone_size: .
v_call: TRBV29-1
d_call: .
j_call: TRBJ2-3
cdr3_aa: CSARSQGNGKSDTQYF
cdr3_nt: TGCAGCGCACGTAGCCAGGGGAACGGGAAGTCTGATACGCAGTATTTT

clone_size: .
v_call: TRBV7-8
d_call: .
j_call: TRBJ2-5
cdr3_aa: CASRMSLRETQYF
cdr3_nt: TGTGCAAGCAGAATGAGTTTGAGAGAGACCCAGTACTTC

clone_size: many
v_call: TRBV20-1
d_call: .
j_call: TRBJ2-1
cdr3_aa: CSARAGSDYNEQFF
cdr3_nt: TGCAGTGCTAGAGCGGGGTCCGATTACAATGAGCAGTTCTTC

clone_size: .
v_call: TRBV7-9
d_call: TRBD1
j_call: TRBJ1-5
cdr3_aa: CANTLYTGAEDQPQHF
cdr3_nt: TGTGCCAACACTTTATATACAGGGGCGGAGGATCAGCCCCAGCATTTT

clone_size: .
v_call: TRBV12-3/TRBV12-4
d_call: .
j_call: TRBJ1-6
cdr3_aa: CASSPQGLYNSLLHF
cdr3_nt: TGTGCCAGCAGTCCCCAGGGATTGTATAATTCACTCCTCCACTTC

clone_size: .
v_call: TRBV5-1
d_call: TRBD2
j_call: TRBJ2-3
cdr3_aa: CASSVTSGSGTDTQYF
cdr3_nt: TGCGCCAGCAGCGTAACTAGCGGGAGCGGCACAGATACGCAGTATTTT

clone_size: .
v_call: TRBV29-1
d_call: TRBD1
j_call: TRBJ2-7
cdr3_aa: CSVGDSIITYEQYF
cdr3_nt: TGCAGCGTCGGGGACAGCATAATAACTTACGAGCAGTACTTC

clone_size: .
v_call: TRBV28
d_call: .
j_call: TRBJ2-2
cdr3_aa: CASRNLYGTNTRELFF
cdr3_nt: TGTGCCAGCAGAAACCTGTATGGGACGAACACCCGGGAGCTGTTTTTT

clone_size: medium-sized
v_call: TRBV29-1
d_call: TRBD1
j_call: TRBJ1-2
cdr3_aa: CSVGDTGDYGYTF
cdr3_nt: TGCAGCGTTGGGGATACAGGGGACTATGGCTACACCTTC

clone_size: medium-sized
v_call: TRBV6-5
d_call: .
j_call: TRBJ2-7
cdr3_aa: CASSYSRKQYF
cdr3_nt: TGTGCCAGCAGTTACTCTCGTAAGCAGTACTTC

clone_size: .
v_call: TRBV6-1
d_call: .
j_call: TRBJ2-7
cdr3_aa: CVSTLGGARNEQYF
cdr3_nt: TGTGTCAGCACCCTTGGCGGTGCCCGGAACGAGCAGTACTTC

clone_size: .
v_call: TRBV4-2
d_call: TRBD2
j_call: TRBJ2-2
cdr3_aa: CASSHVRLAGRNTGELFF
cdr3_nt: TGTGCCAGCAGCCATGTTCGCCTAGCGGGAAGGAACACCGGGGAGCTATTTTTT

clone_size: .
v_call: TRBV6-5
d_call: .
j_call: TRBJ1-1
cdr3_aa: CTSRRQRNTEAFF
cdr3_nt: TGTACCAGCAGGCGACAGAGGAACACTGAGGCTTTCTTT

clone_size: many
v_call: TRBV7-9
d_call: TRBD1
j_call: TRBJ2-1
cdr3_aa: CASSPRTGGYNEQFF
cdr3_nt: TGTGCCAGCAGTCCCCGGACAGGGGGCTACAATGAGCAGTTCTTC

clone_size: many
v_call: TRBV5-1
d_call: .
j_call: TRBJ2-5
cdr3_aa: CASSLDRETQYF
cdr3_nt: TGCGCCAGCAGCTTGGATCGAGAGACCCAGTACTTC

clone_size: many
v_call: TRBV13
d_call: TRBD1
j_call: TRBJ2-1
cdr3_aa: CASSQTSDRGNSYNEQFF
cdr3_nt: TGTGCCAGCAGCCAAACTTCTGACAGGGGAAACTCCTACAATGAGCAGTTCTTC

clone_size: few
v_call: TRBV4-1
d_call: .
j_call: TRBJ1-2
cdr3_aa: CACSRQRTETDYGYTF
cdr3_nt: TGCGCCTGCAGCCGTCAAAGGACGGAGACGGACTATGGCTACACCTTC